This T cell receptor beta chain came from a study of cytomegalovirus exposure and HLA in healthy donors. Study conclusions and caveats: Reported findings show TCR beta sequences accurately forecast HLA-A and HLA-B alleles in most subjects. Upon later analysis, HLA-associated TCR beta chains proved more clonally expanded than other, equally common chains. In a later analysis, TCR beta V- and J-gene trimming was associated with a missense DCLRE1C variant. Earlier results showed most TCR beta V segments being productive about 90% or about 30% of the time.

Deletions cut 4 bases from V and 3 bases from J, with 7 bases between. Germline V lookup: CDR1 SEHNR, CDR2 FQNEAQ (reference sequence). The CDR3 loop spans 13 amino acids. PCR used 60 Vbeta primers and 13 Jbeta primers. TCRdb's copy holds only in-frame clones and misses some; the assay was immunoSEQ multiplex PCR. Seen here are about 150,000 clones, 80% observed once, and the top ten hold under 15%. Remarks on this clone: No antigen is known for it.

The sample was PBMCs. This chain links TRBV7-9 with TRBJ1-3; D ambiguous. The sequence derives from a woman in her forties in good health and CMV-seronegative. CDR3 protein: CASSSLVGNTIYF. In nucleotides, the CDR3 is TGTGCCAGCAGCTCCCTAGTTGGAAACACCATATATTTT.